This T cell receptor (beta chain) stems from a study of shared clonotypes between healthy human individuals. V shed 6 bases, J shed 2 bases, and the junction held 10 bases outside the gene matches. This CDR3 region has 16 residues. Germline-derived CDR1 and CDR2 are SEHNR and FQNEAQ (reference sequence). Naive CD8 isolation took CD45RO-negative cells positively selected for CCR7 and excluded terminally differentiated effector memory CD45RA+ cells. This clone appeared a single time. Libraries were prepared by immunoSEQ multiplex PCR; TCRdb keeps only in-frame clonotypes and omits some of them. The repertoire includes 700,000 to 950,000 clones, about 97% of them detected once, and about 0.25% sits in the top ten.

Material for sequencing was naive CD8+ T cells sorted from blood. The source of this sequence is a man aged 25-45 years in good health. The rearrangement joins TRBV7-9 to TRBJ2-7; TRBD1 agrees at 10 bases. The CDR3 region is CASRPITGTGAYEQYF. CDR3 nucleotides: TGTGCCAGCAGACCTATTACCGGGACAGGGGCCTACGAGCAGTACTTC.